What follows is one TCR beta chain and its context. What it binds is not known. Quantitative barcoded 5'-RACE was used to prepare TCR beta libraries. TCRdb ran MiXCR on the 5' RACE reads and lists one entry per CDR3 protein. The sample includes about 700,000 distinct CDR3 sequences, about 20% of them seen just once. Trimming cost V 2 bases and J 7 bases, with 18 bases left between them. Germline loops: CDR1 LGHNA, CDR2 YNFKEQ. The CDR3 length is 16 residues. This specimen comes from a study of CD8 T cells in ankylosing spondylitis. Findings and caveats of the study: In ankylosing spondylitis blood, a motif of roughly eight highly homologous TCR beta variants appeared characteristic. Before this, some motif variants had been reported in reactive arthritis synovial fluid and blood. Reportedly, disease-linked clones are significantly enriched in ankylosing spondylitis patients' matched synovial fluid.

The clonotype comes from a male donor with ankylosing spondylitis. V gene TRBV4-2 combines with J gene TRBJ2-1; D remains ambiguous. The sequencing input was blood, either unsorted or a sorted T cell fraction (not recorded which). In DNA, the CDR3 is TGTGCCAGCAGCCAAATCGTTATCGCGGTCGAAAATGAGCAGTTCTTC. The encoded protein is CASSQIVIAVENEQFF.